Shown below are 6 T cell receptor beta chains from a single sample sequenced in a study of early T cells in non-severe SARS-CoV-2 infection. TCRdb redid the calling of the 5' RACE reads with MiXCR, one entry per CDR3 protein. This table holds about 68,000 distinct CDR3 sequences, roughly 11% found once. The specimen was whole blood. These TCRs come from an adult who was a healthcare worker with PCR-confirmed SARS-CoV-2 infection or an uninfected control (not recorded which).

The rearrangement joins TRBV12-3 or TRBV12-4 to TRBJ2-1; D is undetermined. V lost 5 bases and J lost 10, with 15 bases in between. CDR3 size: 13 residues. The DNA of the CDR3 is TGTGCCAGCAGTCCCTCCGTGGAGAAGGAGCAGTTCTTC. This gives the protein CASSPSVEKEQFF.

The J gene is TRBJ2-4, the V gene TRBV7-8; no clear D. This CDR3 is 14 amino acids long. Germline V gives CDR1 SGHVS, CDR2 FQNEAQ. Trimming removed 1 base from V and 3 bases from J, with 7 bases in between. The CDR3 is CASSLGALKNIQYF. CDR3 DNA: TGTGCCAGCAGCTTAGGGGCCCTCAAAAACATTCAGTACTTC.

Points on this clonotype: A clone one base away is much larger, so this may be a read error. The J gene is TRBJ2-3, the V gene TRBV14, with D possibly matching TRBD2 (6 bases). The CDR3 has 16 amino acids. Per the germline V gene, CDR1 is SGHDN and CDR2 is FVKESK. The germline V and J ends were trimmed by 0 bases and 5 bases, with 15 bases remaining between them. In DNA, the CDR3 is TGTGCCAGCAGCCAAGATAAAACGGGAGTAGTAGATACGCAGTATTTT. It codes for CASSQDKTGVVDTQYF. Drawing the rest from reference TRBV14 and TRBJ2-3, the complete variable domain is EAGVTQFPSHSVIEKGQTVTLRCDPISGHDNLYWYRRVMGKEIKFLLHFVKESKQDESGMPNNRFLAERTGGTYSTLKVQPAELEDSGVYFCASSQDKTGVVDTQYFGPGTRLTVL.

J is TRBJ2-7 and V is TRBV7-8; D possibly corresponds to TRBD2 (5 bases). The CDR3 sequence is 14 residues long. Trimming took 4 bases from V and 2 from J, leaving 12 bases between them. Germline CDR1 reads SGHVS; CDR2 reads FQNEAQ. Here the CDR3 reads CASSSTTITYEQYF. Here the CDR3 DNA reads TGTGCCAGCAGCTCCACGACTATCACCTACGAGCAGTACTTC.

This clonotype was seen more than once but under ten times. The chain couples TRBV12-3 or TRBV12-4 to TRBJ1-6; 9 bases are a match to TRBD1. V dropped 5 bases and J dropped 11; count of bases not matched to a gene: 10. This CDR3 is 15 amino acids long. This CDR3 reads CASSPRDRAGTPLHF. The CDR3 DNA is TGTGCCAGCAGTCCCCGGGACAGGGCAGGGACACCCCTCCACTTT.

The chain is built from TRBV15 and TRBJ2-5; 10 bases fit TRBD2. The J segment lost 5 bases and the V segment lost 1 base, leaving 4 bases of the junction unmatched. The germline V gene has CDR1 LNHNV and CDR2 YYDKDF (reference sequence). The length of the CDR3 is 15 residues. CDR3 amino acids: CATSRATSGTETQYF. The CDR3 DNA follows: TGTGCCACCAGCAGAGCTACTAGCGGGACTGAGACCCAGTACTTC.